What follows describes a single T cell receptor beta chain. Its target is not known. The source of the sample is a study of OX40 agonist ivuxolimab in advanced cancers. About the study: Three patients got partial responses; one had hepatocellular carcinoma and two had cutaneous melanoma. Study-level results: Averaging showed that CD8+ T cells had more expanded clones than CD4+ did.

The CDR3 loop spans 18 amino acids. The V gene end was trimmed by 1 base and the J gene end by 7 bases; junction bases not matched to a gene: 15. Germline V gene sequence: CDR1 SGHTS, CDR2 YDEGEE. Method: immunoSEQ multiplex PCR; TCRdb's copy keeps in-frame clones and lacks some. This table has about 94,000 clones, around nine tenths appearing once. The chain employs TRBV5-8 and TRBJ1-5, with 9 bases matching TRBD1. The clonotype comes from an adult with an advanced solid tumor such as melanoma, head and neck, liver or kidney cancer. Source: CD4+ or CD8+ T cells sorted from blood, taken in a trial of the OX40 agonist ivuxolimab. DNA for the CDR3: TGTGCCAGCAGCTTGTTAGGGACAGGGCCCACTCGGGGGCAGCCCCAGCATTTT. Protein sequence: CASSLLGTGPTRGQPQHF.